The TCR beta chain described here comes from a study of cytomegalovirus exposure and HLA in healthy donors. General study points: Being indistinguishable, some V segments were excluded, TRBV6-2 and TRBV6-3 among them. Researchers reported in a later analysis that common viral pathogens appeared linked to several top clusters.

This CDR3 contains 12 residues. Trimming took 2 bases from V and 10 from J; bases not matched to a gene: 2. Per the germline V gene, CDR1 is KGHSH and CDR2 is LQKENI. A multiplex PCR was run with 60 Vbeta primers and 13 Jbeta primers. Method: immunoSEQ multiplex PCR; TCRdb's copy keeps in-frame clones and lacks some. The sample consists of roughly 150,000 clones, 85% of them appearing once. For this clone: Its specificity is not known.

The chain carries TRBV18 and TRBJ1-1; 9 bases map to TRBD1. The material sequenced was PBMCs. The source of this sequence is a woman between 18 and 29 years old in good health and CMV-seronegative. As DNA, the CDR3 is TGTGCCAGCTCACCATCGACAGGGGGAGCTTTCTTT. The encoded protein is CASSPSTGGAFF.